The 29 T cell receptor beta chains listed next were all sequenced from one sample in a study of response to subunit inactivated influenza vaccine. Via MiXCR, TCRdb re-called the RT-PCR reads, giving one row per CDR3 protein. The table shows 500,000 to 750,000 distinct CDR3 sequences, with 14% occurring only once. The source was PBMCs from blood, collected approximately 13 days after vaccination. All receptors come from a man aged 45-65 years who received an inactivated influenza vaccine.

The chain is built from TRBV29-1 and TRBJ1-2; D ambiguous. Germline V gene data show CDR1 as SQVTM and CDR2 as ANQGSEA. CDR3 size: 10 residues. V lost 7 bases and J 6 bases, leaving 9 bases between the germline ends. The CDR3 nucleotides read TGCAGCGCCGGGGAGGATGGCTACACCTTC. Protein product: CSAGEDGYTF.

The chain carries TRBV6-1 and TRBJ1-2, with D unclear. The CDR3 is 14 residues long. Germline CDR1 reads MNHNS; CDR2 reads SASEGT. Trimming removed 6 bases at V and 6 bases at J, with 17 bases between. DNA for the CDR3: TGTGCCAGCAGCCATGTTCAAGGAGACGATGGCTACACCTTC. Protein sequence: CASSHVQGDDGYTF.

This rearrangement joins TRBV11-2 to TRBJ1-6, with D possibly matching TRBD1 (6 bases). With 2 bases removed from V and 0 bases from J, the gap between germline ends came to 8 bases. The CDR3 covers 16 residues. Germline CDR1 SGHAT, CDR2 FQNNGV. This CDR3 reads CASSLRQDSYNSPLHF. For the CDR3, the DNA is TGTGCCAGCAGCTTAAGACAGGACTCCTATAATTCACCCCTCCACTTT.

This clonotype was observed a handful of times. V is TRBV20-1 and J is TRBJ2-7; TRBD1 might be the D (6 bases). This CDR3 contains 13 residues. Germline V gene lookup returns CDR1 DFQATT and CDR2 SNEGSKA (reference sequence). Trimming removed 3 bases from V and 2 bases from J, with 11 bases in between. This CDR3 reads CSARHRVTYEQYF. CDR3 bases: TGCAGTGCTAGGCACAGGGTAACCTACGAGCAGTACTTC.

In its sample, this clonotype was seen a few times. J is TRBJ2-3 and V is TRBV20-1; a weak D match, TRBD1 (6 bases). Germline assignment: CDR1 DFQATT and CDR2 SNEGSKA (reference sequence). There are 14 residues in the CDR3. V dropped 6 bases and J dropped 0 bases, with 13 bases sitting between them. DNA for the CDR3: TGCAGTGCCACGGACAGCTCTAGCACAGATACGCAGTATTTT. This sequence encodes CSATDSSSTDTQYF.

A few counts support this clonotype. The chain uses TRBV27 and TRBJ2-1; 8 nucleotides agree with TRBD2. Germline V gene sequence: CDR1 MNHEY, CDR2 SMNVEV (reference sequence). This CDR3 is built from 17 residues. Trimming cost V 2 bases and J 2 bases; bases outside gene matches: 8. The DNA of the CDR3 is TGTGCCAGCAGTTTAGGAATTAGCGGGGCTACCTACAATGAGCAGTTCTTC. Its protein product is CASSLGISGATYNEQFF.

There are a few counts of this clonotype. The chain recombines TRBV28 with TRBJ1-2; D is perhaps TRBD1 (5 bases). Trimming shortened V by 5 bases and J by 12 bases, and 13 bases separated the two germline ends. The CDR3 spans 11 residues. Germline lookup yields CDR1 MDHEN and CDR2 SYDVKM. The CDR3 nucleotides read TGTGCCAGCAGTCACCAGGGAATTGACACCTTC. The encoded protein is CASSHQGIDTF.

The CDR3 loop reads CASSANPGLADYNEQFF. As DNA, the CDR3 is TGTGCCAGCAGCGCCAATCCGGGACTAGCGGACTACAATGAGCAGTTCTTC. The chain carries TRBV9 and TRBJ2-1, with TRBD2 matching over 11 bases. The CDR3 runs 17 residues. In germline, CDR1 is SGDLS, CDR2 YYNGEE. Losses at the gene ends were 3 bases for V and 3 bases for J; bases not matched to a gene: 8.

CDR3 nucleotide sequence: TGTGCCAGCAGCCTATACGGGACTAGCGGGGGGGCCGAGGATACGCAGTATTTT. Translated: CASSLYGTSGGAEDTQYF. V is TRBV7-6 and J is TRBJ2-3, with TRBD2 matching over 16 bases. This CDR3 region has 18 residues. CDR1 SGHVS and CDR2 FNYEAQ come from the germline V gene. With 5 bases clipped from V and 6 bases from J, the junction kept 11 bases outside the gene matches.

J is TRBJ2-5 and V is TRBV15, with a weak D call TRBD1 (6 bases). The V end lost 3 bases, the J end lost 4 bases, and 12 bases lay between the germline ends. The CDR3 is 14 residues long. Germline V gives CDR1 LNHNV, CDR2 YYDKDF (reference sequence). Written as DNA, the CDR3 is TGTGCCACCAGCAGCGGACCCAGGGGAGAGACCCAGTACTTC. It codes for CATSSGPRGETQYF.

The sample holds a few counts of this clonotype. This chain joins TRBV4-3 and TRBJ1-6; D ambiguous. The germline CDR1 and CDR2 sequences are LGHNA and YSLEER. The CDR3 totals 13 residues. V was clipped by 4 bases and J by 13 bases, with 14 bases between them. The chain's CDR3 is CASSPLGNFPLHF. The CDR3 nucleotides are TGCGCCAGCAGCCCCTTGGGAAACTTTCCCCTCCACTTT.

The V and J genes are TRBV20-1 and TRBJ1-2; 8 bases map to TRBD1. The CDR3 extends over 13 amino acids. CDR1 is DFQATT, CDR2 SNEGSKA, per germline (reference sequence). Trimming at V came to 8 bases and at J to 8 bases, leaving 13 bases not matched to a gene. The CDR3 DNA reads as TGCAGTTTAAACCTCCAGGGGGCGCAGGGCTACACCTTC. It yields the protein CSLNLQGAQGYTF.

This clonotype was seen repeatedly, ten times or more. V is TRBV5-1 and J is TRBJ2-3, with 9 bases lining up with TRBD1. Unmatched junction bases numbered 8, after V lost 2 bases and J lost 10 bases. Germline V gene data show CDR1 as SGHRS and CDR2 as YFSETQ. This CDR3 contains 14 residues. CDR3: CASSLPGTGNAQYF. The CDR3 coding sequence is TGCGCCAGCAGCTTACCCGGGACAGGGAACGCGCAGTATTTT.

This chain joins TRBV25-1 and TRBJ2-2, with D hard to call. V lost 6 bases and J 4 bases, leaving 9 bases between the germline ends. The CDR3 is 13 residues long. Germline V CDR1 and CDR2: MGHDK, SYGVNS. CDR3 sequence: CASRTSSTGELFF. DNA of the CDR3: TGTGCCAGCAGGACATCGTCCACCGGGGAGCTGTTTTTT. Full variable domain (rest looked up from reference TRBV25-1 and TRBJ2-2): EADIYQTPRYLVIGTGKKITLECSQTMGHDKMYWYQQDPGMELHLIHYSYGVNSTEKGDLSSESTVSRIRTEHFPLTLESARPSHTSQYLCASRTSSTGELFFGEGSRLTVL.

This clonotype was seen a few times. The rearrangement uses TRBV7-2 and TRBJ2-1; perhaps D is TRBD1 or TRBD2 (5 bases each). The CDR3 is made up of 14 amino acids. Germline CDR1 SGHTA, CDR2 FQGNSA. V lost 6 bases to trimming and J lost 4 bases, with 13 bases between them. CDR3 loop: CASRGPGRYNEQFF. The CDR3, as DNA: TGTGCCAGCAGGGGGCCGGGACGTTACAATGAGCAGTTCTTC.

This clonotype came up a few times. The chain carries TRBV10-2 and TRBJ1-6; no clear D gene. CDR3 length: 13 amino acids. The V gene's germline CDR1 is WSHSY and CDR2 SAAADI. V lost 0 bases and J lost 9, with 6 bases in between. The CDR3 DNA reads TGCGCCAGCAGTGAGTCATACGGTTCACCCCTCCACTTT. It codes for CASSESYGSPLHF.

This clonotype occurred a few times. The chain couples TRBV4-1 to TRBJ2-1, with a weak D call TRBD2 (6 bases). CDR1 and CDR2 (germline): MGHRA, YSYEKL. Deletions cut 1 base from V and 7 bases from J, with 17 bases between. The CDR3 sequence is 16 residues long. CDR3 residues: CASSQVDSGGVNEQFF. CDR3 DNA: TGCGCCAGCAGCCAAGTAGATAGCGGAGGGGTGAATGAGCAGTTCTTC.

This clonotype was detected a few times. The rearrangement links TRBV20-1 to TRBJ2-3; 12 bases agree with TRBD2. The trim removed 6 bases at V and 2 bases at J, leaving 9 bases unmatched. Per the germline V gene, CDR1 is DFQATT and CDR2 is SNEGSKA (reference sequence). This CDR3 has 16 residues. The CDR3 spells CSATRTSGGITDTQYF. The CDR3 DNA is TGCAGTGCCACCAGAACTAGCGGGGGGATCACAGATACGCAGTATTTT.

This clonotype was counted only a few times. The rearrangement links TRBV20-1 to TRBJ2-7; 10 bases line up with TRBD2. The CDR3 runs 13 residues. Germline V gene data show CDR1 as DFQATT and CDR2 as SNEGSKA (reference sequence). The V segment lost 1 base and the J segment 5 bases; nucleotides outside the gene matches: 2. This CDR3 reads CSARVLAGDEQYF. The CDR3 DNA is TGCAGTGCTAGAGTTCTAGCGGGAGACGAGCAGTACTTC.

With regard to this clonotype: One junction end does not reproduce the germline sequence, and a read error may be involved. DNA for the CDR3: TGTGGCAGCAGTGCGACAGGGGGCTACACCTTC. It yields the protein CGSSATGGYTF. This chain connects TRBV28 to TRBJ1-2, with 7 bases matching TRBD1. From germline, CDR1 is MDHEN and CDR2 SYDVKM. This CDR3 contains 11 residues.

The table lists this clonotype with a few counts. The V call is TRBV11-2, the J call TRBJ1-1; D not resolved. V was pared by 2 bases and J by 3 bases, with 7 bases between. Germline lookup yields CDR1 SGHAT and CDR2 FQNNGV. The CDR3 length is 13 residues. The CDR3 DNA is TGTGCCAGCAGCTTAAATTTTTACACTGAAGCTTTCTTT. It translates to CASSLNFYTEAFF.

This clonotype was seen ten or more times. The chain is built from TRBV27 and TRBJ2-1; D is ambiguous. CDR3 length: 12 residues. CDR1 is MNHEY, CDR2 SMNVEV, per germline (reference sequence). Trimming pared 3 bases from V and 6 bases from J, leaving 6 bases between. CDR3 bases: TGTGCCAGCAGTTTTGTGGGCAATGAGCAGTTCTTC. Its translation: CASSFVGNEQFF.

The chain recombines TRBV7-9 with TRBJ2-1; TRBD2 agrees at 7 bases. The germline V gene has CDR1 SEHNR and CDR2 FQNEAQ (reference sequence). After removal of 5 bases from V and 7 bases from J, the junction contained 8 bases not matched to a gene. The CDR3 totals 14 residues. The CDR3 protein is CASSRGLGLNEQFF. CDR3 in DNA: TGTGCCAGCAGCCGCGGACTAGGTTTAAATGAGCAGTTCTTC.

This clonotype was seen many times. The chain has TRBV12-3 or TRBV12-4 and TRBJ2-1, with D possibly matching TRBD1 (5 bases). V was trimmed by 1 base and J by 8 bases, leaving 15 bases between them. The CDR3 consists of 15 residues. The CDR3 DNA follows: TGTGCCAGCAGTTTAGAAGGCAGGGTCAAGGATGAGCAGTTCTTC. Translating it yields CASSLEGRVKDEQFF.

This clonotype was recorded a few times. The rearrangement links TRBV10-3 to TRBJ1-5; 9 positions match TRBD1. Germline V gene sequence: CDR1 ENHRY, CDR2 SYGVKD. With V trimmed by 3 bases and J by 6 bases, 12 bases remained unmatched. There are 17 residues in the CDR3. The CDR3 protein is CAISEGLNRGLFQPQHF. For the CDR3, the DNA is TGTGCCATCAGTGAAGGTCTTAACAGGGGGCTGTTTCAGCCCCAGCATTTT.

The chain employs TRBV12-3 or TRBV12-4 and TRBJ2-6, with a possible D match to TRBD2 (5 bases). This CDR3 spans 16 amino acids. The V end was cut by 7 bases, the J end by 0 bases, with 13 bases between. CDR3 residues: CASTGGVFSGANVLTF. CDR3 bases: TGTGCCAGCACCGGAGGTGTTTTCTCTGGGGCCAACGTCCTGACTTTC.

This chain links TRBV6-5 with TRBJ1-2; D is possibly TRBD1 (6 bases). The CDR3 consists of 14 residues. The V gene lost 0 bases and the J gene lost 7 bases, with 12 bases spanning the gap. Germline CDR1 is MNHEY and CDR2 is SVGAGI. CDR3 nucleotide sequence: TGTGCCAGCAGTTACTCACGGGGGCGGGCTGGCTACACCTTC. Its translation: CASSYSRGRAGYTF.

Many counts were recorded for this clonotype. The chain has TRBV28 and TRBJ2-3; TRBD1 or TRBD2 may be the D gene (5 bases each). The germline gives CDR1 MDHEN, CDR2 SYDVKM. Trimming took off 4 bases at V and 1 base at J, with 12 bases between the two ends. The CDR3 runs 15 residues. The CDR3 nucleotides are TGTGCCAGCAGTTATGGGGGAATGGGCACAGATACGCAGTATTTT. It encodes CASSYGGMGTDTQYF.

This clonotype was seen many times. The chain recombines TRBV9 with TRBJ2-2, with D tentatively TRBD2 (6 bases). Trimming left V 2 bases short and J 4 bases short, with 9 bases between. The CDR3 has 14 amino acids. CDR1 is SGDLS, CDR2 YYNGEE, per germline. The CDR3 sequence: CASSVRGGTGELFF. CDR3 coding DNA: TGTGCCAGCAGCGTCCGGGGAGGCACCGGGGAGCTGTTTTTT.